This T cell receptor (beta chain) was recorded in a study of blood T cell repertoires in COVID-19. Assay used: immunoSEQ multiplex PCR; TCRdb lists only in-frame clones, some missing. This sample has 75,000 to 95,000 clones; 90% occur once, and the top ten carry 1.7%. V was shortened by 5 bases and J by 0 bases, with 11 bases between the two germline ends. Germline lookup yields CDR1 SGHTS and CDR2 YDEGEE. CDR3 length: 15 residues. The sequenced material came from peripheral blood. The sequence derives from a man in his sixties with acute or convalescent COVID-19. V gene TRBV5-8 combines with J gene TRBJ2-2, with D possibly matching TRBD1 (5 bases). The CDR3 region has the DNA TGTGCCAGCAGTTCTGGACAAACGAACACCGGGGAGCTGTTTTTT. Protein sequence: CASSSGQTNTGELFF.